The 19 T cell receptor beta chains presented below share a single source sample, sequenced in a study of T cells after posttransplantation cyclophosphamide. Generated by immunoSEQ multiplex PCR, the TCRdb table keeps only in-frame clones and is missing some. The sample comprises approximately 47,000 clones, around 94% of which are singletons, and 3% to 3.5% rests with the top ten. Specimen: PBMCs. All receptors come from a woman in her 50s in good health and a related stem cell transplant donor.

The V call is TRBV5-1, the J call TRBJ1-2; D not certain. V lost 2 bases and J 0 bases, leaving 11 bases between the germline ends. Germline V CDR1 and CDR2: SGHRS, YFSETQ. The CDR3 consists of 15 residues. This CDR3 reads CASSLPTGANYGYTF. The DNA of the CDR3 is TGCGCCAGCAGCTTACCGACGGGTGCTAACTATGGCTACACCTTC.

This clone has a single count. The chain links TRBV5-1 to TRBJ2-3; D not certain. This CDR3 comprises 14 residues. Per germline, CDR1 SGHRS and CDR2 YFSETQ. V lost 0 bases and J 4 bases, leaving 9 bases between the germline ends. The CDR3 coding sequence is TGCGCCAGCAGCTTGGTTCAGGCCGCAGATACGCAGTATTTT. Amino acids: CASSLVQAADTQYF.

About this clone: Compared with germline, one end of the junction differs, possibly owing to a read error. The chain combines TRBV19 with TRBJ2-1; D is perhaps TRBD1 (5 bases). Germline values: CDR1 LNHDA, CDR2 SQIVND (reference sequence). The CDR3 length is 15 residues. The CDR3 nucleotides read TGTGCCAGTAGTATTGGCAGGGTCTCCTACAATGAGCAGCTCTTC. It is translated as CASSIGRVSYNEQLF.

The chain couples TRBV5-4 to TRBJ1-1, with TRBD1 as a possible D gene (6 bases). Germline CDR1 and CDR2: SGHNT and YYREEE (reference sequence). V gave up 0 bases and J gave up 2 bases, with 8 bases separating them. This CDR3 contains 14 residues. The CDR3 DNA follows: TGTGCCAGCAGCTTGGACAGGGTCAACACTGAAGCTTTCTTT. As protein: CASSLDRVNTEAFF.

The rearrangement uses TRBV2 and TRBJ2-2; possible D gene TRBD2, 6 bases. Germline V CDR1 and CDR2: SNHLY, FYNNEI. This CDR3 region has 15 residues. V lost 4 bases to trimming and J lost 4 bases, with 13 bases between them. This CDR3 is CASSGREARTGELFF. CDR3 nucleotides: TGTGCCAGCAGTGGGCGGGAAGCCCGCACCGGGGAGCTGTTTTTT.

This clone occurred once. The rearrangement links TRBV5-6 to TRBJ1-6, with D possibly TRBD1 on 5 matching bases. The V gene's germline CDR1 is SGHDT and CDR2 YYEEEE. CDR3 length equals 14 residues. Trimming stripped 3 bases from V and 7 bases from J, with 11 bases between. The CDR3 nucleotides are TGTGCCAGCAGCTGGGCCGGGGGAAATTCACCCCTCCACTTT. Translated, it gives CASSWAGGNSPLHF.

The CDR3 bases are TGTGCCAGCAGCTCCTCCGGGACAGGGATTGGAGTAAAGACCCAGTACTTC. Translation gives CASSSSGTGIGVKTQYF. The chain recombines TRBV7-6 with TRBJ2-5, with 9 bases identical to TRBD1. This CDR3 contains 17 residues. CDR1 is SGHVS, CDR2 FNYEAQ, per germline. V lost 4 bases to trimming and J lost 6 bases; unmatched junction nucleotides: 15.

The chain uses TRBV19 and TRBJ2-7; tentatively, D is TRBD1 (6 bases). The germline V and J ends were trimmed by 5 bases and 2 bases, with 7 bases remaining between them. This CDR3 has 12 residues. CDR1 is LNHDA, CDR2 SQIVND, per germline (reference sequence). The CDR3 sequence is CASSGGAYEQYF. CDR3 nucleotides: TGTGCCAGTAGTGGGGGCGCCTACGAGCAGTACTTC.

The DNA for the CDR3 is TGTGCCAGCAGCTCGGGGACAGGGGTGTTAAAAAGACTGTTTTTT. Translation gives CASSSGTGVLKRLFF. The chain couples TRBV7-2 to TRBJ1-4; TRBD1 aligns across 10 bases. Germline CDR1 SGHTA, CDR2 FQGNSA. The CDR3 extends over 15 amino acids. V was clipped by 4 bases and J by 13 bases; unmatched bases: 12.

J is TRBJ2-7 and V is TRBV19; 9 bases fit TRBD1. Germline V gene data show CDR1 as LNHDA and CDR2 as SQIVND (reference sequence). This CDR3 region has 14 residues. The ends lost 7 bases at V and 2 bases at J; junction bases unmatched: 6. The CDR3 sequence: CASTLGTGTYEQYF. The CDR3 DNA sequence: TGTGCCAGTACCCTGGGGACAGGGACCTACGAGCAGTACTTC.

The rearrangement joins TRBV5-1 to TRBJ2-3; weak D call: TRBD2 (6 bases). V was pared by 7 bases and J by 2 bases, with 17 bases between. The CDR3 extends over 15 amino acids. The germline gives CDR1 SGHRS, CDR2 YFSETQ. CDR3 bases: TGCGCCAGCGGGCGGGACGGCGGTAACACAGATACGCAGTATTTT. Translation: CASGRDGGNTDTQYF.

CDR3 coding DNA: TGTGCCAGCAGCTTACTCGGGGGCACTGAAGCTTTCTTT. As protein: CASSLLGGTEAFF. The rearrangement uses TRBV7-9 and TRBJ1-1; the D gene is possibly TRBD1 (5 bases). The V and J ends lost 2 bases and 4 bases respectively, with 8 bases between them. CDR1 and CDR2 from the germline V gene are SEHNR and FQNEAQ (reference sequence). This CDR3 spans 13 amino acids. Looking up the rest from reference TRBV7-9 and TRBJ1-1 gives the full variable domain: DTGVSQNPRHKITKRGQNVTFRCDPISEHNRLYWYRQTLGQGPEFLTYFQNEAQLEKSRLLSDRFSAERPKGSFSTLEIQRTEQGDSAMYLCASSLLGGTEAFFGQGTRLTVV.

The chain couples TRBV28 to TRBJ2-2; D remains ambiguous. CDR1 MDHEN and CDR2 SYDVKM come from the germline V gene. The CDR3 contains 13 residues. The V and J ends lost 3 bases and 5 bases respectively, with 7 bases between them. The CDR3 bases are TGTGCCAGCAGTTTTACTCGGACCGGGGAGCTGTTTTTT. Its protein is CASSFTRTGELFF.

The chain is built from TRBV29-1 and TRBJ1-2, with 9 nucleotides matching TRBD1. This CDR3 region has 14 residues. The ends lost 1 base at V and 5 bases at J; junction bases unmatched: 5. The V gene's germline CDR1 is SQVTM and CDR2 ANQGSEA. CDR3 region: CSVEVSDRGYGYTF. DNA of the CDR3: TGCAGCGTTGAAGTGTCGGACAGGGGTTATGGCTACACCTTC.

The genes are TRBV6-5 and TRBJ2-7; D gene unclear. The CDR3 has 12 residues. CDR1 and CDR2 from the germline V gene are MNHEY and SVGAGI. Between the trimmed V and J ends, which lost 6 bases and 1 base, there was a span of 7 bases. CDR3 sequence: CASRTESYEQYF. The CDR3 region has the DNA TGTGCCAGCAGAACAGAGTCCTACGAGCAGTACTTC.

The genes are TRBV4-2 and TRBJ2-1; TRBD2 aligns across 7 bases. The CDR3 consists of 15 residues. Germline-derived CDR1 and CDR2 are LGHNA and YNFKEQ. V lost 4 bases and J lost 9; bases outside the gene matches: 12. This CDR3 reads CASSPLGGRAFEQFF. The CDR3 nucleotides are TGTGCCAGCAGCCCCTTGGGGGGGAGGGCCTTTGAGCAGTTCTTC.

The chain links TRBV12-1 to TRBJ1-5; TRBD1 is the table's D call and was not checked against the DNA. TRBV12-1 is described as a pseudogene. The CDR3 covers 19 residues. CDR3 region: CASTFRGQGAGNGNQPQHF. The CDR3 DNA reads TGTGCCAGCACCTTCAGAGGACAGGGGGCAGGGAATGGCAATCAGCCCCAGCATTTT.

J is TRBJ2-1 and V is TRBV7-6; TRBD2 might be the D (6 bases). The CDR3 is 16 amino acids. V shed 3 bases and J shed 4 bases, with 16 bases lying between them. The germline gives CDR1 SGHVS, CDR2 FNYEAQ. The DNA for the CDR3 is TGTGCCAGCAGCTTGGGGGGACCGTCACCTTACAATGAGCAGTTCTTC. Its protein is CASSLGGPSPYNEQFF.

The chain has TRBV6-5 and TRBJ1-4; TRBD1 aligns across 10 bases. Germline V gene data show CDR1 as MNHEY and CDR2 as SVGAGI. CDR3 length: 15 residues. Trimming took 5 bases from V and 8 from J; bases not matched to a gene: 8. This chain's CDR3 is CASSASGTGDEKLFF. The DNA of the CDR3 is TGTGCCAGCAGTGCTTCCGGGACAGGGGACGAAAAACTGTTTTTT.